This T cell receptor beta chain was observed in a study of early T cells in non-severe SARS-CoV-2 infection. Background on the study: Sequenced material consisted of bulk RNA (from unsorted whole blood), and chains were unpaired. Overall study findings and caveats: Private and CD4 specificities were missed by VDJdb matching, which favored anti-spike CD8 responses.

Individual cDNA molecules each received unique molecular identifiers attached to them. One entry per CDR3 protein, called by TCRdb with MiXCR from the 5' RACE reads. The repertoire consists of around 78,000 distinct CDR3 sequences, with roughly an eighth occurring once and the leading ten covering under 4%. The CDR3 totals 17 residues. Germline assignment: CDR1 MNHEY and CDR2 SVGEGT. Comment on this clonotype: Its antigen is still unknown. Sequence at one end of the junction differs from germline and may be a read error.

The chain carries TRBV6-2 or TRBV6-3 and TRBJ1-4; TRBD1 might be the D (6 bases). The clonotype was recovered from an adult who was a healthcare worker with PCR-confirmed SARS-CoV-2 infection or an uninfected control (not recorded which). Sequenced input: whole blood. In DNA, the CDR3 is TGTGCCAGCAGGACCCGGGACACATCTCGCACTAATGAAAATCTGTTTTTT. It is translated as CASRTRDTSRTNENLFF.